The 19 T cell receptor beta chains presented below share a single source sample, sequenced in a study of cytomegalovirus exposure and HLA in healthy donors. Primers: 60 Vbeta forward and 13 Jbeta reverse. TCRdb keeps only in-frame clones here, not all; method: immunoSEQ multiplex PCR. The data contain 150,000 or so clones, roughly 85% of them singletons. The sequenced sample was PBMCs. These receptors were taken from a woman in her late teens or twenties in good health and CMV-seronegative.

This chain joins TRBV18 and TRBJ2-7, with TRBD2 matching over 9 bases. Germline-derived CDR1 and CDR2 are KGHSH and LQKENI. The CDR3 length is 16 residues. After removal of 4 bases from V and 1 base from J, the junction contained 8 bases not matched to a gene. Here the CDR3 DNA reads TGTGCCAGCTCACTGACTAGCGGTACTCTTTCCTACGAGCAGTACTTC. Translation gives CASSLTSGTLSYEQYF.

V is TRBV6-5 and J is TRBJ1-1, with 9 nucleotides matching TRBD1. CDR3 length: 12 amino acids. Germline CDR1 MNHEY, CDR2 SVGAGI. V was pared by 2 bases and J by 11 bases, with 3 bases of the junction left unmatched. In DNA form, the CDR3 reads TGTGCCAGCAGTTACCGACAGGGGGAGGCTTTCTTT. Translating it yields CASSYRQGEAFF.

The chain employs TRBV7-8 and TRBJ2-3; a weak D match, TRBD2 (6 bases). The CDR3 loop spans 16 amino acids. Germline CDR1 reads SGHVS; CDR2 reads FQNEAQ. V lost 2 bases and J 6 bases, leaving 18 bases between the germline ends. The CDR3 nucleotides read TGTGCCAGCAGCTTAAATTGGGGGGACCCCCGGGATACGCAGTATTTT. Translated: CASSLNWGDPRDTQYF.

V and J are TRBV13 and TRBJ1-1; D unresolved. The V gene lost 8 bases and the J gene lost 8 bases, with 15 bases spanning the gap. Germline CDR1 PRHDT, CDR2 FYEKMQ (reference sequence). The CDR3 extends over 12 amino acids. The CDR3 loop is CASLLLAGEAFF. The CDR3 DNA is TGTGCCAGCCTTCTTTTGGCGGGCGAAGCTTTCTTT.

The chain carries TRBV7-9 and TRBJ1-2; D gene ambiguous. Germline V CDR1 and CDR2: SEHNR, FQNEAQ (reference sequence). The length of the CDR3 is 14 residues. V shed 2 bases and J shed 0 bases, with 7 bases lying between them. This CDR3 reads CASSLWAANYGYTF. CDR3 coding DNA: TGTGCCAGCAGCTTATGGGCAGCTAACTATGGCTACACCTTC. The variable domain in full, with the rest retrieved from reference TRBV7-9 and TRBJ1-2, is DTGVSQNPRHKITKRGQNVTFRCDPISEHNRLYWYRQTLGQGPEFLTYFQNEAQLEKSRLLSDRFSAERPKGSFSTLEIQRTEQGDSAMYLCASSLWAANYGYTFGSGTRLTVV.

The chain's CDR3 is CASSFPPGQGLGEQYF. The CDR3, as DNA: TGCGCCAGCAGCTTCCCGCCGGGACAGGGGTTGGGTGAGCAGTACTTC. The V and J genes are TRBV5-1 and TRBJ2-7; 10 nucleotides align to TRBD1. The germline gives CDR1 SGHRS, CDR2 YFSETQ. The length of the CDR3 is 16 residues. The V and J ends lost 2 bases and 7 bases, in that order; junction bases with no gene match: 12.

V gene TRBV5-6 combines with J gene TRBJ1-5, with 9 nucleotides matching TRBD1. V shed 5 bases and J 3 bases; nucleotides not matched to a gene: 6. CDR3 length: 15 amino acids. Germline assignment: CDR1 SGHDT and CDR2 YYEEEE. The CDR3 sequence: CASSWGQGVNQPQHF. In DNA form, the CDR3 reads TGTGCCAGCAGTTGGGGACAGGGCGTCAATCAGCCCCAGCATTTT. The full variable domain, rest sourced from reference TRBV5-6 and TRBJ1-5, is DAGVTQSPTHLIKTRGQQVTLRCSPKSGHDTVSWYQQALGQGPQFIFQYYEEEERQRGNFPDRFSGHQFPNYSSELNVNALLLGDSALYLCASSWGQGVNQPQHFGDGTRLSIL.

This chain connects TRBV30 to TRBJ2-7; possibly TRBD2 for D (5 bases). Trimming took off 5 bases at V and 2 bases at J, with 10 bases between the two ends. From germline, CDR1 is GTSNPN and CDR2 SVGIG (reference sequence). The CDR3 sequence is 12 residues long. CDR3 sequence reads: CAWDEGPYEQYF. CDR3 in DNA: TGTGCCTGGGATGAGGGCCCCTACGAGCAGTACTTC. The variable domain in full, completed from reference TRBV30 and TRBJ2-7, reads SQTIHQWPATLVQPVGSPLSLECTVEGTSNPNLYWYRQAAGRGLQLLFYSVGIGQISSEVPQNLSASRPQDRQFILSSKKLLLSDSGFYLCAWDEGPYEQYFGPGTRLTVT.

V and J are TRBV2 and TRBJ2-3; a possible D gene is TRBD2 (6 bases). Per germline, CDR1 SNHLY and CDR2 FYNNEI. The length of the CDR3 is 16 residues. V shed 3 bases and J shed 2 bases, with 15 bases lying between them. CDR3 nucleotide sequence: TGTGCCAGCAGTGAGTTGGGGGAGCGGGTCACAGATACGCAGTATTTT. Protein product: CASSELGERVTDTQYF.

This chain uses TRBV30 with TRBJ2-7; 9 bases map to TRBD1. The CDR3 is 15 residues long. Germline V gene lookup returns CDR1 GTSNPN and CDR2 SVGIG (reference sequence). V trimming: 0 bases; J trimming: 4 bases; junction bases outside the gene matches: 7. The CDR3 nucleotides read TGTGCCTGGAGTGTAGTTGGACAGGGGAAATACGAGCAGTACTTC. Amino acid sequence: CAWSVVGQGKYEQYF.

The sample holds one count of this clone. The chain employs TRBV7-6 and TRBJ1-2, with TRBD1 as a possible D gene (5 bases). There are 16 residues in the CDR3. Trimming shortened V by 5 bases and J by 8 bases, and 24 bases separated the two germline ends. CDR1 and CDR2 from the germline V gene are SGHVS and FNYEAQ. This CDR3 reads CASSPTTGVGSEGYTF. CDR3 nucleotide sequence: TGTGCCAGCAGCCCCACTACAGGAGTTGGTTCGGAAGGCTACACCTTC.

The V call is TRBV28, the J call TRBJ2-7; 11 positions match TRBD2. The CDR3 covers 14 residues. V trimming: 7 bases; J trimming: 5 bases; junction bases outside the gene matches: 7. Germline assignment: CDR1 MDHEN and CDR2 SYDVKM. The CDR3 region is CASTVSGRADEQYF. DNA for the CDR3: TGTGCCAGCACCGTTAGCGGGAGGGCCGACGAGCAGTACTTC.

The chain joins TRBV5-1 to TRBJ1-2, with a possible D match to TRBD1 (5 bases). Trimming left V 2 bases short and J 5 bases short, with 13 bases between. Looked up from germline, CDR1 is SGHRS and CDR2 is YFSETQ. The CDR3 loop spans 14 amino acids. In DNA form, the CDR3 reads TGCGCCAGCAGCTTAGGGCTCCAGGGATATGGCTACACCTTC. This codes for CASSLGLQGYGYTF. Together with reference TRBV5-1 and TRBJ1-2, the CDR3 gives the full variable domain: KAGVTQTPRYLIKTRGQQVTLSCSPISGHRSVSWYQQTPGQGLQFLFEYFSETQRNKGNFPGRFSGRQFSNSRSEMNVSTLELGDSALYLCASSLGLQGYGYTFGSGTRLTVV.

The chain employs TRBV4-3 and TRBJ2-1, with 7 nucleotides matching TRBD1. Germline CDR1 and CDR2: LGHNA and YSLEER. The V gene end was trimmed by 4 bases and the J gene end by 8 bases; junction bases not matched to a gene: 8. CDR3 length: 14 amino acids. CDR3 protein: CASSRQGPSDEQFF. The CDR3 DNA is TGCGCCAGCAGCCGACAGGGCCCTTCGGATGAGCAGTTCTTC.

This sequence joins TRBV15 and TRBJ1-3; 12 bases line up with TRBD1. Trimming cost V 3 bases and J 4 bases; bases outside gene matches: 4. The CDR3 covers 16 residues. Germline loops: CDR1 LNHNV, CDR2 YYDKDF (reference sequence). CDR3 protein: CATSRGQGAGGNTIYF. The CDR3 bases are TGTGCCACCAGCAGGGGACAGGGGGCAGGAGGAAACACCATATATTTT.

This clone appeared a few times. The chain couples TRBV6-4 to TRBJ2-1; 10 nucleotides line up with TRBD2. This CDR3 is 16 amino acids long. Trimming took 2 bases from V and 7 from J; bases not matched to a gene: 8. CDR1 and CDR2 (germline): MRHNA, SNTAGT. CDR3 sequence reads: CASSDSKREGGNEQFF. Here the CDR3 DNA reads TGTGCCAGCAGTGACAGCAAGCGGGAGGGCGGGAATGAGCAGTTCTTC.

J is TRBJ2-7 and V is TRBV4-1, with D possibly TRBD2 on 6 matching bases. V was pared by 0 bases and J by 6 bases, with 9 bases between. The germline CDR1 and CDR2 sequences are MGHRA and YSYEKL. The length of the CDR3 is 13 residues. The chain's CDR3 is CASSQEEGLEQYF. CDR3 nucleotide sequence: TGCGCCAGCAGCCAAGAGGAGGGACTCGAGCAGTACTTC.

Note on this clone: The sample carries other DNA sequences with the same CDR3. V gene TRBV30 combines with J gene TRBJ2-3; TRBD1 agrees at 10 bases. Per germline, CDR1 GTSNPN and CDR2 SVGIG (reference sequence). V was pared by 2 bases and J by 2 bases, with 7 bases of the junction left unmatched. The CDR3 runs to 16 residues. The CDR3 region has the DNA TGTGCCTGGAGTCTCACGGGACAGGGGTTCACAGATACGCAGTATTTT. Translating gives CAWSLTGQGFTDTQYF.

V usage is TRBV7-2 and J usage is TRBJ2-2; TRBD2 aligns across 8 bases. V lost 11 bases to trimming and J lost 4 bases; unmatched junction nucleotides: 9. The germline V gene has CDR1 SGHTA and CDR2 FQGNSA. CDR3 length: 14 amino acids. CDR3 sequence (DNA): TGTGCCTCAACCCGGGGGGGCTCCACCGGGGAGCTGTTTTTT. This codes for CASTRGGSTGELFF. Drawing the rest from reference TRBV7-2 and TRBJ2-2, the complete variable domain is GAGVSQSPSNKVTEKGKDVELRCDPISGHTALYWYRQSLGQGLEFLIYFQGNSAPDKSGLPSDRFSAERTGGSVSTLTIQRTQQEDSAVYLCASTRGGSTGELFFGEGSRLTVL.